This is a list of T cell receptor beta chains from one sample in a study of blood T cell repertoires in COVID-19. Libraries were prepared by immunoSEQ multiplex PCR; TCRdb keeps only in-frame clonotypes and omits some of them. The table shows 300,000 to 450,000 clones, with 87% occurring only once. The specimen sequenced was peripheral blood. The receptor source for this set is a woman in her thirties with COVID-19, enrolled during active disease. Both conserved end residues are part of each CDR3. Fields, in order: clone size, V gene, J gene, D gene, CDR3 protein, CDR3 DNA. D genes are given only for firm matches. Some rows have no size entry. The others give once, few or many, or a class for an expanded clone.

clone_size: -
v_call: TRBV7-9
j_call: TRBJ2-3
d_call: -
cdr3_aa: CASSRDTDTQYF
cdr3_nt: TGTGCCAGCAGCCGGGACACAGATACGCAGTATTTT

clone_size: -
v_call: TRBV20-1
j_call: TRBJ2-1
d_call: -
cdr3_aa: CSAADNEQFF
cdr3_nt: TGCAGTGCGGCAGACAATGAGCAGTTCTTC

clone_size: once
v_call: TRBV27
j_call: TRBJ2-1
d_call: -
cdr3_aa: CASSPRGGANNEQFF
cdr3_nt: TGTGCCAGCAGTCCCCGTGGGGGGGCCAACAATGAGCAGTTCTTC

clone_size: once
v_call: TRBV6-5
j_call: TRBJ1-2
d_call: -
cdr3_aa: CASSFLPGNDGYTF
cdr3_nt: TGTGCCAGCAGTTTCCTACCGGGGAACGATGGCTACACCTTC

clone_size: -
v_call: TRBV7-2
j_call: TRBJ2-3
d_call: -
cdr3_aa: CASSPLGGFTDTQYF
cdr3_nt: TGTGCCAGCAGCCCGCTCGGGGGATTCACAGATACGCAGTATTTT

clone_size: -
v_call: TRBV27
j_call: TRBJ2-1
d_call: -
cdr3_aa: CASSLRGAYNEQFF
cdr3_nt: TGTGCCAGCAGTTTGCGGGGCGCGTACAATGAGCAGTTCTTC

clone_size: -
v_call: TRBV19
j_call: TRBJ2-7
d_call: -
cdr3_aa: CASGRGEYEQYF
cdr3_nt: TGTGCCAGTGGCAGGGGGGAATACGAGCAGTACTTC

clone_size: -
v_call: TRBV6-2/TRBV6-3
j_call: TRBJ2-2
d_call: TRBD2
cdr3_aa: CASSFPSSGTSPTGELFF
cdr3_nt: TGTGCCAGCAGTTTCCCCTCGTCGGGGACTAGTCCCACCGGGGAGCTGTTTTTT

clone_size: -
v_call: TRBV14
j_call: TRBJ2-2
d_call: -
cdr3_aa: CASSRLGGNTGELFF
cdr3_nt: TGTGCCAGCAGCCGACTAGGTGGTAACACCGGGGAGCTGTTTTTT

clone_size: -
v_call: TRBV9
j_call: TRBJ2-7
d_call: TRBD2
cdr3_aa: CASSARDYSYEQYF
cdr3_nt: TGTGCCAGCAGCGCCCGGGACTACTCCTACGAGCAGTACTTC

clone_size: -
v_call: TRBV5-6
j_call: TRBJ1-3
d_call: TRBD1
cdr3_aa: CASSPNQGAPSGNTIYF
cdr3_nt: TGTGCCAGCAGCCCAAATCAGGGGGCCCCCTCTGGAAACACCATATATTTT

clone_size: -
v_call: TRBV7-2
j_call: TRBJ2-1
d_call: TRBD1
cdr3_aa: CASSSRVQGVSNEQFF
cdr3_nt: TGTGCCAGCAGCAGTAGGGTACAGGGGGTGAGCAATGAGCAGTTCTTC

clone_size: -
v_call: TRBV30
j_call: TRBJ2-2
d_call: TRBD1
cdr3_aa: CAWDTGGTFTGELFF
cdr3_nt: TGTGCCTGGGACACAGGGGGCACTTTCACCGGGGAGCTGTTTTTT

clone_size: -
v_call: TRBV5-6
j_call: TRBJ2-1
d_call: TRBD2
cdr3_aa: CASSALSGRMREQFF
cdr3_nt: TGTGCCAGCAGCGCACTTAGCGGGAGGATGCGGGAGCAGTTCTTC

clone_size: -
v_call: TRBV5-1
j_call: TRBJ2-7
d_call: -
cdr3_aa: CASSSDGSGYEQYF
cdr3_nt: TGCGCCAGCAGCTCGGATGGTAGCGGCTACGAGCAGTACTTC

clone_size: -
v_call: TRBV6-6
j_call: TRBJ2-2
d_call: TRBD1
cdr3_aa: CASSYSGTGTGELFF
cdr3_nt: TGTGCCAGCAGTTACTCAGGGACAGGGACCGGGGAGCTGTTTTTT

clone_size: few
v_call: TRBV6-4
j_call: TRBJ2-2
d_call: -
cdr3_aa: CASSDNLHTGELFF
cdr3_nt: TGTGCCAGCAGTGACAACTTACACACCGGGGAGCTGTTTTTT

clone_size: -
v_call: TRBV4-2
j_call: TRBJ2-1
d_call: TRBD2
cdr3_aa: CASSQELAGGPRDEQFF
cdr3_nt: TGTGCCAGCAGCCAAGAACTAGCGGGAGGGCCAAGAGATGAGCAGTTCTTC

clone_size: -
v_call: TRBV6-6
j_call: TRBJ2-3
d_call: -
cdr3_aa: CASSYSTSLDTQYF
cdr3_nt: TGTGCCAGCAGTTACTCGACTAGTCTGGATACGCAGTATTTT

clone_size: -
v_call: TRBV6-4
j_call: TRBJ2-3
d_call: -
cdr3_aa: CASSDGLAPNTDTQYF
cdr3_nt: TGTGCCAGCAGTGACGGGCTAGCCCCTAACACAGATACGCAGTATTTT

clone_size: -
v_call: TRBV6-5
j_call: TRBJ1-6
d_call: -
cdr3_aa: CASSYLNSPLHF
cdr3_nt: TGTGCCAGCAGTTACCTGAATTCACCCCTCCACTTT

clone_size: -
v_call: TRBV5-6
j_call: TRBJ2-5
d_call: TRBD2
cdr3_aa: CASSQAGVGETQYF
cdr3_nt: TGTGCCAGCAGCCAAGCGGGGGTGGGAGAGACCCAGTACTTC

clone_size: -
v_call: TRBV28
j_call: TRBJ2-1
d_call: TRBD2
cdr3_aa: CASKRRGLAGNEQFF
cdr3_nt: TGTGCCAGCAAGAGGCGTGGCCTAGCGGGCAATGAGCAGTTCTTC

clone_size: -
v_call: TRBV4-1
j_call: TRBJ2-3
d_call: TRBD2
cdr3_aa: CASSQGASGTSTDTQYF
cdr3_nt: TGCGCCAGCAGCCAAGGGGCTAGCGGTACTAGCACAGATACGCAGTATTTT

clone_size: -
v_call: TRBV11-3
j_call: TRBJ2-7
d_call: -
cdr3_aa: CASSFGPGSSYEQYF
cdr3_nt: TGTGCCAGCAGCTTCGGACCCGGGAGCTCCTACGAGCAGTACTTC

clone_size: -
v_call: TRBV4-1
j_call: TRBJ2-7
d_call: -
cdr3_aa: CASSRVAGPTLDEQYF
cdr3_nt: TGCGCCAGCAGCCGGGTGGCGGGGCCTACCCTCGACGAGCAGTACTTC

clone_size: -
v_call: TRBV18
j_call: TRBJ2-5
d_call: -
cdr3_aa: CASSLTGAETQYF
cdr3_nt: TGTGCCAGCTCACTAACTGGGGCAGAGACCCAGTACTTC

clone_size: -
v_call: TRBV9
j_call: TRBJ2-1
d_call: -
cdr3_aa: CASSPRGDPYNEQFF
cdr3_nt: TGTGCCAGCAGCCCCAGGGGCGACCCCTACAATGAGCAGTTCTTC